A selection of T cell receptor beta chains follows, all from one sample in a study of blood T cell repertoires in COVID-19. Generated by immunoSEQ multiplex PCR, the TCRdb table keeps only in-frame clones and is missing some. The sample carries about 67,000 clones, around 87% recorded once. Input material: peripheral blood. The receptor source for this set is a man in his forties or fifties with active COVID-19. Each CDR3 is given with its conserved first and last residue. The order of the fields is D gene, J gene, V gene, CDR3 DNA, CDR3 protein. A D gene is named only where the DNA matches it firmly.

>TRBD2|TRBJ2-3|TRBV3-1/TRBV3-2
TGTGCCAGCAGCCAAGCTCCACTAGCGGGTAGAGGAGATACGCAGTATTTT
CASSQAPLAGRGDTQYF
>TRBD1|TRBJ2-7|TRBV5-1
TGCGCCAGCAGCCTGACAGGGCTTGGGTACGAGCAGTACTTC
CASSLTGLGYEQYF
>-|TRBJ2-5|TRBV15
TGTGCCACCAGCAGGGGACAACAAGAGACCCAGTACTTC
CATSRGQQETQYF
>TRBD2|TRBJ2-3|TRBV5-1
TGCGCCAGCAGCTTGGGACGGGGGGGTTCAGATACGCAGTATTTT
CASSLGRGGSDTQYF
>TRBD1|TRBJ2-7|TRBV2
TGTGCCACCACCGGGACAGTAACCTACGAGCAGTACTTC
CATTGTVTYEQYF
>TRBD1|TRBJ1-5|TRBV19
TGTGCCAGTAATAACAGGGGTTCTTTGGGTAACCAGCCCCAGCATTTT
CASNNRGSLGNQPQHF
>TRBD1|TRBJ2-2|TRBV5-5
TGTGCCAGCAGCCGGGACAGGGGGCCAACCGGGGAGCTGTTTTTT
CASSRDRGPTGELFF
>-|TRBJ2-1|TRBV5-1
TGCGCCAGCAGCCCCGGCTCCTACAATGAGCAGTTCTTC
CASSPGSYNEQFF
>-|TRBJ1-2|TRBV14
TGTGCCAGCAGCCAAGCAGGGTTTCGCTATGGCTACACCTTC
CASSQAGFRYGYTF
>TRBD1|TRBJ1-5|TRBV6-2/TRBV6-3
TGTGCCAGCAGTTACACCGGGACAGGGAATCAGCCCCAGCATTTT
CASSYTGTGNQPQHF
>TRBD2|TRBJ2-2|TRBV9
TGTGCCAGCAGCTTTACCGGGACTAGCTCCGGGGAGCTGTTTTTT
CASSFTGTSSGELFF
>-|TRBJ2-7|TRBV6-2/TRBV6-3
TGTGCCAGCAGTTACCCGGACCTAGGAGGGGGCGAGGGCGAGCAGTACTTC
CASSYPDLGGGEGEQYF
>-|TRBJ2-7|TRBV28
TGTGCCAGCACCACCCCACAGGGATACTCCTACGAGCAGTACTTC
CASTTPQGYSYEQYF
>TRBD2|TRBJ2-5|TRBV9
TGTGCCAGCAGCGTCCATCCGCTAGCGGGAGTTCAAGAGACCCAGTACTTC
CASSVHPLAGVQETQYF
>TRBD1|TRBJ2-3|TRBV3-1/TRBV3-2
TGTGCCAGCAGCCATTACCGGGACAGGGTCGCAGATACGCAGTATTTT
CASSHYRDRVADTQYF
>-|TRBJ1-5|TRBV15
TGTGCCACCAGCAGAGAAGGGGCCAGGGGTTATAGCAATCAGCCCCAGCATTTT
CATSREGARGYSNQPQHF
>TRBD1|TRBJ1-2|TRBV7-2
TGTGCCAGCAGCTTACTGGGGACAGGCGACTATGGCTACACCTTC
CASSLLGTGDYGYTF
>TRBD1|TRBJ2-1|TRBV5-8
TGTGCCAGCAGCCGCCGGGACAGGGGAACGAGGAATGAGCAGTTCTTC
CASSRRDRGTRNEQFF
>-|TRBJ2-7|TRBV5-1
TGCGCCAGCAGCTTGGCCGGGCAGGGTACAGCCGAGCAGTACTTC
CASSLAGQGTAEQYF
>TRBD1|TRBJ2-7|TRBV7-2
TGTGCCAGCAGCTTAGGACAGGGGGAGTACGAGCAGTACTTC
CASSLGQGEYEQYF
>-|TRBJ2-3|TRBV7-9
TGTGCCAGCAGACTCCCCCCGGGTTCTAGCACAGATACGCAGTATTTT
CASRLPPGSSTDTQYF
>TRBD1|TRBJ2-2|TRBV7-9
TGTGCCAGCAGCTTGGGACAGCGGGAGCTGTTTTTT
CASSLGQRELFF
>TRBD1|TRBJ1-2|TRBV19
TGTGCCAGTAGTATAGTGGGTGGAGGGGGCGTACTTGGCTACACCTTC
CASSIVGGGGVLGYTF